Following are 30 T cell receptor beta chains from one sample sequenced in a study of blood T cell repertoires in COVID-19. Produced via immunoSEQ multiplex PCR; TCRdb's table is partial and in-frame only. Here the sample spans 60,000 to 65,000 clones, over 55% being singletons. What was sequenced was peripheral blood. These receptors all stem from an older woman with COVID-19, enrolled during active disease.

DNA for the CDR3: TGTGCCAGCAGTCCGTGGACAGGGTCGGATCAGCCCCAGCATTTT. This encodes CASSPWTGSDQPQHF. This sequence joins TRBV27 and TRBJ1-5; TRBD1 matches at 8 bases. From germline, CDR1 is MNHEY and CDR2 SMNVEV (reference sequence). This CDR3 contains 15 residues. The junction had 8 bases not matched to a gene; V was cut back by 5 bases and J by 5 bases.

The chain combines TRBV6-5 with TRBJ1-2; 9 bases fit TRBD1. V shed 5 bases, J shed 4 bases, and the junction held 8 bases outside the gene matches. CDR1 and CDR2 (germline): MNHEY, SVGAGI. The CDR3 totals 15 residues. CDR3: CASSRRDRASYGYTF. The CDR3 bases are TGTGCCAGCAGTCGCCGGGACAGGGCCAGCTATGGCTACACCTTC.

The chain has TRBV2 and TRBJ2-7, with D possibly being TRBD2 (6 bases). Germline V CDR1 and CDR2: SNHLY, FYNNEI. The CDR3 has 12 residues. V gave up 6 bases and J gave up 6 bases, with 12 bases separating them. The CDR3 DNA sequence: TGTGCCAGCAGGCGACTAGACCCCGAGCAGTACGTC. Translation: CASRRLDPEQYV.

The chain recombines TRBV19 with TRBJ1-1; no clear D gene. The CDR3 extends over 15 amino acids. Germline loops: CDR1 LNHDA, CDR2 SQIVND (reference sequence). The V end lost 5 bases, the J end lost 0 bases, and 13 bases lay between the germline ends. CDR3 sequence reads: CASSWETEMNTEAFF. CDR3 coding DNA: TGTGCCAGTAGTTGGGAGACGGAAATGAACACTGAAGCTTTCTTT.

The V call is TRBV19, the J call TRBJ2-2; a weak D match, TRBD1 (7 bases). Germline CDR1 is LNHDA and CDR2 is SQIVND (reference sequence). The CDR3 has 20 residues. The ends were cut back, 0 bases at V and 0 bases at J, with 20 bases in the middle. CDR3 nucleotides: TGTGCCAGTAGTATAGATCGATTCTCAGGGGGGACTTCGAACACCGGGGAGCTGTTTTTT. Amino acid sequence: CASSIDRFSGGTSNTGELFF.

The chain combines TRBV9 with TRBJ1-4; the D is unclear. Per germline, CDR1 SGDLS and CDR2 YYNGEE. V dropped 1 base and J dropped 0 bases, with 4 bases sitting between them. The CDR3 loop spans 14 amino acids. The CDR3 region is CASSVSATNEKLFF. As DNA, the CDR3 is TGTGCCAGCAGCGTATCCGCAACTAATGAAAAACTGTTTTTT.

The chain uses TRBV28 and TRBJ1-2; maybe TRBD1 (5 bases). The CDR3 runs 13 residues. Germline V lookup: CDR1 MDHEN, CDR2 SYDVKM. The ends were cut back, 5 bases at V and 0 bases at J, with 7 bases in the middle. The CDR3 sequence: CASSRGSNYGYTF. In nucleotides, the CDR3 is TGTGCCAGCAGTCGGGGGTCTAACTATGGCTACACCTTC.

This chain joins TRBV28 and TRBJ1-5; D is ambiguous. The CDR3 runs 12 residues. Between the trimmed V and J ends, which lost 3 bases and 9 bases, there was a span of 9 bases. CDR1 and CDR2 from the germline V gene are MDHEN and SYDVKM. The CDR3 spells CASSLNLGPQHF. The CDR3 DNA follows: TGTGCCAGCAGTTTGAACCTCGGGCCCCAGCATTTT.

This clone was picked up one time. The rearrangement joins TRBV20-1 to TRBJ2-1; D ambiguous. Germline V lookup: CDR1 DFQATT, CDR2 SNEGSKA (reference sequence). Trimming removed 2 bases at V and 6 bases at J, with 5 bases between. The CDR3 length is 11 residues. CDR3 sequence reads: CSARRSNEQFF. The CDR3 coding sequence is TGCAGTGCTAGACGGAGCAATGAGCAGTTCTTC.

The chain is built from TRBV11-2 and TRBJ2-7, with D possibly being TRBD1 (5 bases). The ends were cut back, 3 bases at V and 6 bases at J, with 12 bases in the middle. There are 13 residues in the CDR3. Germline values: CDR1 SGHAT, CDR2 FQNNGV. The CDR3 DNA follows: TGTGCCAGCAGCTTCCGCACCCAGGGCGAGCAGTACGTC. Protein sequence: CASSFRTQGEQYV.

The CDR3 coding sequence is TGTGCCAGCAGTCGCCAAGAGACCCAGTACTTC. Protein sequence: CASSRQETQYF. The chain links TRBV12-3 or TRBV12-4 to TRBJ2-5, with D hard to call. V was pared by 5 bases and J by 1 base, with 2 bases between. The CDR3 extends over 11 amino acids.

This clone has just one count. The genes are TRBV6-5 and TRBJ2-5; 9 bases map to TRBD2. The CDR3 is made up of 14 amino acids. With 8 bases clipped from V and 6 bases from J, the junction kept 10 bases outside the gene matches. Germline CDR1 MNHEY, CDR2 SVGAGI. CDR3 nucleotides: TGTGCCAGCTCTCGCGGGAGGGCCGGAAAGACCCAGTACTTC. It yields the protein CASSRGRAGKTQYF.

This clone was found a few times. The rearrangement links TRBV25-1 to TRBJ1-2; maybe TRBD1 (5 bases). V lost 5 bases and J 4 bases, leaving 8 bases between the germline ends. Germline CDR1 is MGHDK and CDR2 is SYGVNS. The CDR3 length is 12 residues. The CDR3 loop is CASSQTVYGYTF. The DNA of the CDR3 is TGTGCCAGCAGTCAGACAGTCTATGGCTACACCTTC.

The chain employs TRBV7-9 and TRBJ2-5, with TRBD1 matching 8 bases. The CDR3 is 15 amino acids. V lost 2 bases, J lost 2 bases, and 4 bases stayed unmatched. Per germline, CDR1 SEHNR and CDR2 FQNEAQ (reference sequence). This CDR3 reads CASSLSRGRQETQYF. The CDR3 nucleotides read TGTGCCAGCAGCTTATCCAGGGGGCGACAAGAGACCCAGTACTTC.

This chain uses TRBV28 with TRBJ1-2, with 8 bases that match TRBD1. Trimming removed 2 bases from V and 4 bases from J; junction bases left unmatched: 15. The CDR3 sequence is 18 residues long. CDR1 MDHEN and CDR2 SYDVKM come from the germline V gene. CDR3 sequence (DNA): TGTGCCAGCAGTTTACCTTGGGGCCAGGGGGCTTCTCCCTATGGCTACACCTTC. The encoded protein is CASSLPWGQGASPYGYTF.

V gene TRBV19 combines with J gene TRBJ1-1; 9 bases are shared with TRBD1. The CDR3 runs to 16 residues. The V gene's germline CDR1 is LNHDA and CDR2 SQIVND (reference sequence). The V and J ends lost 7 bases and 1 base, in that order; junction bases with no gene match: 10. In DNA, the CDR3 is TGTGCCAGTATCTCAAGGAGGACAGGGGAGAACACTGAAGCTTTCTTT. It is translated as CASISRRTGENTEAFF.

In its sample, this clone was seen a few times. This chain links TRBV4-1 with TRBJ1-1; D uncertain. This CDR3 region has 12 residues. Trimming removed 4 bases from V and 5 bases from J, with 8 bases in between. Germline CDR1 and CDR2: MGHRA and YSYEKL. The DNA for the CDR3 is TGCGCCAGCAGCCTTGATGAGACTGAAGCTTTCTTT. It translates to CASSLDETEAFF.

The chain couples TRBV14 to TRBJ1-1, with D unresolved. V lost 0 bases and J lost 3, with 8 bases in between. This CDR3 contains 14 residues. In germline, CDR1 is SGHDN, CDR2 FVKESK. CDR3 coding DNA: TGTGCCAGCAGCCAAGACCGAGTGTACACTGAAGCTTTCTTT. It codes for CASSQDRVYTEAFF.

CDR3 in amino acids: CASSPTRDRGRWNEQFF. The CDR3 nucleotides read TGCGCCAGCAGCCCAACCCGGGACAGGGGGCGATGGAATGAGCAGTTCTTC. V gene TRBV4-1 combines with J gene TRBJ2-1; 12 nucleotides agree with TRBD1. The CDR3 extends over 17 amino acids. V trimming: 4 bases; J trimming: 7 bases; junction bases outside the gene matches: 11. Germline lookup yields CDR1 MGHRA and CDR2 YSYEKL.

The rearrangement joins TRBV20-1 to TRBJ2-1, with 10 bases lining up with TRBD2. Germline V gene sequence: CDR1 DFQATT, CDR2 SNEGSKA (reference sequence). Trimming at V came to 3 bases and at J to 2 bases, leaving 4 bases not matched to a gene. This CDR3 has 15 residues. The CDR3, as DNA: TGCAGTGCTAGTCCAAGCGGGAGGGCCTACAATGAGCAGTTCTTC. Translation gives CSASPSGRAYNEQFF.

The J gene is TRBJ1-1, the V gene TRBV10-3, with D possibly matching TRBD1 (5 bases). CDR1 is ENHRY, CDR2 SYGVKD, per germline. The CDR3 is made up of 14 amino acids. V was cut by 0 bases and J by 6 bases, with 11 bases left in between. CDR3 region: CAISESPGKAEAFF. For the CDR3, the DNA is TGTGCCATCAGTGAGTCGCCAGGGAAGGCTGAAGCTTTCTTT.

The chain employs TRBV12-3 or TRBV12-4 and TRBJ1-6; D is undetermined. The ends were cut back, 3 bases at V and 7 bases at J, with 7 bases in the middle. The CDR3 has 13 residues. CDR3 coding DNA: TGTGCCAGCAGTTTCTCAGTGAATTCACCCCTCCACTTT. Its translation: CASSFSVNSPLHF.

The chain carries TRBV27 and TRBJ1-3; 9 bases fit TRBD1. The CDR3 sequence is 13 residues long. V gave up 5 bases and J gave up 9 bases; unmatched junction bases: 5. Germline lookup yields CDR1 MNHEY and CDR2 SMNVEV (reference sequence). The CDR3 coding sequence is TGTGCCAGCAGTCCGGGACAGGGCCGCACCATATATTTT. This codes for CASSPGQGRTIYF.

At least ten counts were recorded for this clone. This chain uses TRBV6-1 with TRBJ2-5, with 11 bases aligning to TRBD1. The germline V gene has CDR1 MNHNS and CDR2 SASEGT. V dropped 3 bases and J dropped 5; count of bases not matched to a gene: 5. This CDR3 comprises 15 residues. The CDR3 region has the DNA TGTGCCAGCAGTGACGGGACAGGGGGACCGGAGACCCAGTACTTC. It translates to CASSDGTGGPETQYF.

This sequence joins TRBV12-3 or TRBV12-4 and TRBJ1-6; a weak D match, TRBD1 (5 bases). V lost 4 bases to trimming and J lost 7 bases, with 8 bases between them. The CDR3 length is 13 residues. The CDR3 loop reads CASSSRQNSPLHF. DNA for the CDR3: TGTGCCAGCAGTTCACGACAGAATTCACCCCTCCACTTT.

V gene TRBV5-4 combines with J gene TRBJ1-1; TRBD1 aligns across 9 bases. The junction had 6 bases not matched to a gene; V was cut back by 4 bases and J by 5 bases. This CDR3 is built from 14 residues. CDR1 and CDR2 from the germline V gene are SGHNT and YYREEE (reference sequence). In nucleotides, the CDR3 is TGTGCCAGCAGCCCCGCGACAGGGGGAACTGAAGCTTTCTTT. Translation gives CASSPATGGTEAFF.

This chain connects TRBV12-3 or TRBV12-4 to TRBJ1-2; D not resolved. The ends were cut back, 2 bases at V and 8 bases at J, with 12 bases in the middle. The CDR3 extends over 13 amino acids. CDR3 in amino acids: CASSLTFTGGYTF. CDR3 nucleotides: TGTGCCAGCAGTTTAACCTTCACGGGGGGCTACACCTTC.

At least ten counts were recorded for this clone. The V call is TRBV5-4, the J call TRBJ2-7; D might be TRBD1 (5 bases). Trimming removed 3 bases at V and 0 bases at J, with 7 bases between. CDR1 and CDR2 from the germline V gene are SGHNT and YYREEE (reference sequence). This CDR3 has 13 amino acids. CDR3 sequence: CASSSDSSYEQYV. As DNA, the CDR3 is TGTGCCAGCAGCTCCGACAGCTCCTACGAGCAGTACGTC.

The CDR3 reads CASTSGNTEAFF. The DNA for the CDR3 is TGTGCCAGTACTTCAGGGAACACTGAAGCTTTCTTT. The chain employs TRBV7-9 and TRBJ1-1; D uncertain. CDR3 length equals 12 residues. The germline V gene has CDR1 SEHNR and CDR2 FQNEAQ (reference sequence). Trimming cost V 9 bases and J 1 base, with 9 bases left between them. The entire variable domain, with the rest obtained from reference TRBV7-9 and TRBJ1-1, is as follows: DTGVSQNPRHKITKRGQNVTFRCDPISEHNRLYWYRQTLGQGPEFLTYFQNEAQLEKSRLLSDRFSAERPKGSFSTLEIQRTEQGDSAMYLCASTSGNTEAFFGQGTRLTVV.

This clone was counted a few times. The V and J genes are TRBV19 and TRBJ2-5; D gene unclear. Germline assignment: CDR1 LNHDA and CDR2 SQIVND (reference sequence). This CDR3 spans 12 amino acids. V lost 6 bases and J 4 bases, leaving 9 bases between the germline ends. CDR3 DNA: TGTGCCAGTAGGTTATCGGGAGAGACCCAGTACTTC. Encoded protein: CASRLSGETQYF.